This T cell receptor (beta chain) stems from a study of T cell responses to AZD1222 COVID-19 vaccine. Whole-study findings and limits: Most donors were white British and more were female, and clonal diversity was possibly underestimated. The study identified only five to seven AZD1222 recipients as seropositive at baseline. Sampling that yielded the repertoires occurred only after the peak T cell response. Among spike-specific TCRs, nearly half reportedly target unmutated variant regions.

Regarding this clone: Its cognate antigen is unknown.

Some clones are missing from TCRdb's copy, which holds only in-frame ones; the method was immunoSEQ multiplex PCR. The sample lists approximately 190,000 clones, more than 75% occurring once. This CDR3 contains 16 residues. V gave up 1 base and J gave up 1 base, with 11 bases separating them. CDR1 and CDR2 from the germline V gene are ENHRY and SYGVKD. This receptor was taken from an adult in good health. The chain combines TRBV10-3 with TRBJ1-3; the D gene is possibly TRBD1 (5 bases). The sample was peripheral blood, taken on day 0 of MenACWY control vaccination. CDR3 sequence: CAISEFGGSSGNTIYF. CDR3 coding DNA: TGTGCCATCAGTGAGTTTGGGGGTTCGTCTGGAAACACCATATATTTT.